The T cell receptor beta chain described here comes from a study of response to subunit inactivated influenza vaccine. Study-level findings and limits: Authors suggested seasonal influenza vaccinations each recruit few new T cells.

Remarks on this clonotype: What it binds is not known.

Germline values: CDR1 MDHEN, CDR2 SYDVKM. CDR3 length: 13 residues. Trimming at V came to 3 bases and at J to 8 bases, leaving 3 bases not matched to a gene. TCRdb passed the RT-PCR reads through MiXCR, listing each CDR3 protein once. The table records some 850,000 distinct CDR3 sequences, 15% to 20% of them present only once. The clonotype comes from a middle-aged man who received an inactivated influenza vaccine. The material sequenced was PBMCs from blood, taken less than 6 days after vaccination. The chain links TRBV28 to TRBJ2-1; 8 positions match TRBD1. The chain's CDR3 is CASSLQGAYEQFF. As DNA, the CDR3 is TGTGCCAGCAGTTTGCAGGGGGCCTATGAGCAGTTCTTC.